The following is a TCR beta chain sequence with its context. This clonotype was seen ten or more times. Its antigen remains undetermined. No base qualities exist here, and no much larger clone lies one base off it. These data come from a study of neurological immune-mediated disorders (dated by TCRdb to about 2019). For the study in its entirety: Among the approximately 35 multiple sclerosis patients, relapsing-remitting MS was present in some 31 and secondary progressive MS was present in 3. The study compared peripheral blood TCR-beta repertoires of HTLV-I-associated myelopathy (HAM/TSP) patients, multiple sclerosis patients and healthy controls using UMI-based sequencing. Longitudinal samples, technical triplicates and paired sorted CD4+ and CD8+ T-cell subsets, alongside PBMC samples, were included among the approximately 98 TCR-beta libraries. The cohort included about 66 subjects: about 15 with HAM/TSP, some 34 with multiple sclerosis, and 20 healthy controls. General conclusions and limits of the study: TCR clonal expansion was highest in HAM/TSP patients and lowest in MS patients, with MS patients falling below even healthy controls. The MS cluster showed no association with clinical or MRI features, and the authors stated that larger cohorts are needed. In phylogenetic analysis, the repertoires of 18 of 34 MS patients grouped into a cluster of related CDR3 sequences, which suggests a possible signature at the repertoire level. Across subjects, expanded clones never shared an identical CDR3 amino acid sequence, which suggests that the TCR-beta repertoires in every group were private.

Libraries from unsorted PBMCs were made from 2 million PBMCs kept in RNAlater at -80 degrees C until RNA extraction. Multiple sclerosis patients were enrolled in a US clinical protocol under which disease progression was evaluated by magnetic resonance imaging. Peripheral blood underwent Ficoll-Hypaque density gradient centrifugation to isolate PBMCs, which were then cryopreserved in liquid nitrogen. To synthesize cDNA, template-switch 5'RACE was performed with a primer carrying a 10-nucleotide random unique molecular identifier so that each TCR transcript was tagged. Every sequencing run yielded over 170 million TCR-beta sequences covering 15-18 subjects. The RNeasy kit was used for extraction of total RNA. The KAPA Real-time Library Amplification kit was used to amplify TCR-beta VDJ regions with primers for the TCR constant region and the 5'RACE anchor. A first PCR added sample indexes and Illumina adaptors, after which a second PCR increased the library yield. After purification with Ampure beads, the TCR product of roughly 650 bp was size-selected on a 2% E-gel SizeSelection system. Before pooling, library quality was checked on a Bioanalyzer, concentration was measured with Qubit, and libraries were quantified with the Kapa Library Quantification kit. An Illumina HiSeq 2500 sequenced the libraries paired-end 2 x 150 bp. To increase sequence diversity, 25-30% phiX was spiked into each library pool. In the authors' own workflow: Quality-filtered reads were processed with the UMI-based MiGEC pipeline, which removed over 80% of raw TCR sequences during error correction. IMGT germline references were used for alignment of VDJ genes, and clonotypes were defined by a unique CDR3 amino acid sequence together with V-J genes. Clonal expansion, Shannon diversity and CDR3 relatedness (CalcPairwiseDistances, ClusterSamples) were evaluated with VDJtools, and phylogenetic trees were built with CLCbio workbench. Using coefficient-of-variation modelling across technical triplicates, the study counted a clone as expanded if it had at least 8 unique UMIs. TCRdb handled the public reads itself, with Q25 trimming in fastp and clone calling in MiXCR, and kept productive beta chains. Rows are unified per CDR3 protein, each entry keeping the most common DNA and genes. Here the V and J calls rest on TCRdb's processing, not on the authors' analysis. This sample holds some 120,000 distinct CDR3 sequences; about 3.4% were observed only once. The ten largest clones add up to 1.3% of the sample.

The trim is 7 bases for V and 0 bases for J, with a gap of 9 bases between the germline ends. Spanning cysteine to phenylalanine, the CDR3 consists of 13 amino acids. Only CDR3 DNA remains: 39 bases, in frame from the first base. The germline V gene gives CDR1 as ENHRY and CDR2 as SYGVKD. This receptor chain uses TRBV10-3 and TRBJ1-1; too little of a D gene remains to name it. Sample: PBMCs. This TCR derives from a woman aged 25-40 years with multiple sclerosis. CDR3 protein: CAIMEVMNTEAFF. The nucleotide sequence is TGTGCCATCATGGAGGTCATGAACACTGAAGCTTTCTTT.